The present entry profiles one TCR beta chain with its context. The data were taken from a study of blood T cell repertoires in COVID-19. Turning to the study itself: Donors in the United States, Italy and Spain gave samples during acute or convalescent COVID-19. The analysed material was cDNA or gDNA that came from T cells, B-cell-depleted T cells, or PBMCs.

Authors' analysis steps: Cell counts per sample came from amplifying reference gene primers. Measured with immunoSEQ multiplex PCR; TCRdb has only the in-frame clones, and not every one. That table is the source of V, J and clone size, and D and trimming were worked out from the DNA. Of 650,000 to 800,000 clones in the sample, 85% to 90% were seen once. This CDR3 is built from 14 residues. V lost 6 bases and J 0 bases, leaving 9 bases between the germline ends. Germline V gene sequence: CDR1 SGHRS, CDR2 YFSETQ. This rearrangement joins TRBV5-1 to TRBJ1-4, with D uncertain. Sequencing was done on a sample of peripheral blood. This clonotype was sampled from a woman under 30 with acute or convalescent COVID-19. The CDR3 DNA sequence: TGCGCCAGCAACCGGGATCCAACTAATGAAAAACTGTTTTTT. This codes for CASNRDPTNEKLFF.